These 6 T cell receptor beta chains share one sample of origin, sequenced in a study of T cell responses to AZD1222 COVID-19 vaccine. Sequenced by immunoSEQ multiplex PCR; TCRdb stores in-frame clones only, minus some. The table shows around 90,000 clones, with just over 85% occurring only once. The source material was peripheral blood, sampled on day 0 of AZD1222 vaccination. Every receptor here comes from an adult in good health.

This chain uses TRBV29-1 with TRBJ2-7, with D uncertain. The CDR3 has 12 amino acids. CDR1 and CDR2 (germline): SQVTM, ANQGSEA. CDR3 DNA sequence: TGCAGGGAAAATAAATGGTCCTACGAGCAGTACTTC. It codes for CRENKWSYEQYF.

The chain uses TRBV9 and TRBJ1-3; a possible D gene is TRBD1 (5 bases). The CDR3 runs 17 residues. The V gene lost 3 bases and the J gene lost 3 bases, with 19 bases spanning the gap. Germline CDR1 reads SGDLS; CDR2 reads YYNGEE. The CDR3 coding sequence is TGTGCCAGCAGCGAAAGCTTGCAGGGCTACGGTGGAAACACCATATATTTT. Protein sequence: CASSESLQGYGGNTIYF.

This chain links TRBV18 with TRBJ2-7, with D uncertain. The CDR3 length is 13 residues. V was trimmed by 1 base and J by 2 bases, leaving 6 bases between them. Germline V gene lookup returns CDR1 KGHSH and CDR2 LQKENI. This chain's CDR3 is CASSPLGTYEQYF. Here the CDR3 DNA reads TGTGCCAGCTCACCACTTGGTACCTACGAGCAGTACTTC.

The rearrangement links TRBV10-1 to TRBJ2-1, with a possible D match to TRBD1 (6 bases). This CDR3 is 11 amino acids long. Trimming took 6 bases from V and 8 from J, leaving 8 bases between them. Per germline, CDR1 WNHNN and CDR2 SYGVQD (reference sequence). The CDR3 DNA reads as TGCGCCAGCAGACAGGGCGATGAGCAGTTCTTC. Encoded protein: CASRQGDEQFF.

The genes are TRBV10-2 and TRBJ2-7, with 12 bases matching TRBD2. The CDR3 loop spans 14 amino acids. Germline V gene sequence: CDR1 WSHSY, CDR2 SAAADI. The junction had 5 bases not matched to a gene; V was cut back by 5 bases and J by 6 bases. This CDR3 reads CASSHLAGGVEQYF. CDR3 DNA: TGCGCCAGCAGTCACCTAGCGGGGGGGGTCGAGCAGTACTTC.

The chain employs TRBV20-1 and TRBJ1-2; 7 bases fit TRBD1. The germline V gene encodes CDR1 DFQATT and CDR2 SNEGSKA (reference sequence). J was trimmed by 8 bases and V by 6 bases; bases with no gene match: 6. This CDR3 contains 11 residues. CDR3 coding DNA: TGCAGTGCGCGACAGGGTTACGGCTACACCTTC. This translates into CSARQGYGYTF.